This TCR beta chain was captured in a study of CD8 T cells in ankylosing spondylitis. General observations from the study: There was a TCR beta motif, made of eight highly homologous variants, that appeared characteristic of ankylosing spondylitis blood. Reports say disease-linked clones showed up significantly more in matched ankylosing spondylitis synovial fluid. Disease-associated clonotypes exhibited CD8+ identity and were relatively infrequent in peripheral blood. A number of the motif variants had already been described in reactive arthritis synovial fluid and blood.

The germline gives CDR1 MNHEY, CDR2 SVGEGT. This CDR3 region has 16 residues. J was trimmed by 0 bases and V by 6 bases; bases with no gene match: 5. TCRdb re-called the 5' RACE reads through MiXCR, storing one row per CDR3 protein. The table shows a few hundred thousand distinct CDR3 sequences, with 8% occurring only once. A note on this clonotype: Its antigen is as yet unknown.

This clonotype was obtained from a male donor with ankylosing spondylitis. Material for sequencing was blood, either unsorted or a sorted T cell fraction (not recorded which). The chain combines TRBV6-2 or TRBV6-3 with TRBJ1-4; 9 bases line up with TRBD1. The CDR3 DNA reads as TGTGCCAGCAGGAAGACAGGGGGTGCAACTAATGAAAAACTGTTTTTT. This translates into CASRKTGGATNEKLFF.